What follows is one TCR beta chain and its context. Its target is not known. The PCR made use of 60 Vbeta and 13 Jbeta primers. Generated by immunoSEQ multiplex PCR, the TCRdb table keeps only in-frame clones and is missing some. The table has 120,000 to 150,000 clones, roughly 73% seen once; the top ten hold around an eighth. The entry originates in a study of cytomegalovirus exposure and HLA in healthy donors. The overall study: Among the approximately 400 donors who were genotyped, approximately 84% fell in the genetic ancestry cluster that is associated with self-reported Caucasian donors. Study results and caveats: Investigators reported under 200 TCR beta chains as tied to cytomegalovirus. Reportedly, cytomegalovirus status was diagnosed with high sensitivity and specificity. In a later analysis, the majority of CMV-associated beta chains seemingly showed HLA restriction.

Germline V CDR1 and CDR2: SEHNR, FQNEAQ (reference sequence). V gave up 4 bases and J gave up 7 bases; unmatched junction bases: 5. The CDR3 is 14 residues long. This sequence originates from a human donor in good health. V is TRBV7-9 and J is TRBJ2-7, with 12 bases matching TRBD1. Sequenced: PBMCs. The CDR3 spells CASSSGTGGWEQYF. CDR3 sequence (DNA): TGTGCCAGCAGCTCCGGGACAGGGGGCTGGGAGCAGTACTTC.